The TCR beta chain under discussion was sequenced for a study of blood T cells in healthy people across ages. Regarding the study as a whole: Per-million-T-cell TCR beta diversity fell roughly linearly with age. More naive CD4+ cells and higher diversity marked long-lived donors relative to aged donors.

The draw of peripheral blood yielded roughly 9.4 milliliters from each donor. CDR1 is SGDLS, CDR2 YYNGEE, per germline. This CDR3 contains 15 residues. V was pared by 1 base and J by 7 bases, with 18 bases between. Comment on this clonotype: Its antigen remains unknown.

The authors ran a second PCR of 7 to 11 cycles using a sample-barcoded 5' primer and a J-beta primer mix. TCRdb re-called the 5' RACE reads through MiXCR, storing one row per CDR3 protein. The sample comprises about 1.8 million distinct CDR3 sequences, 40% to 55% of which are singletons, and less than 2.5% rests with the top ten. The genes are TRBV9 and TRBJ2-7; possibly TRBD2 for D (5 bases). Sequenced material: blood. The sequence was collected from a middle-aged woman in good health. CDR3 DNA sequence: TGTGCCAGCAGCGTAAAGGCGGGTTCATACAATGAGCAGTACTTC. Protein: CASSVKAGSYNEQYF.